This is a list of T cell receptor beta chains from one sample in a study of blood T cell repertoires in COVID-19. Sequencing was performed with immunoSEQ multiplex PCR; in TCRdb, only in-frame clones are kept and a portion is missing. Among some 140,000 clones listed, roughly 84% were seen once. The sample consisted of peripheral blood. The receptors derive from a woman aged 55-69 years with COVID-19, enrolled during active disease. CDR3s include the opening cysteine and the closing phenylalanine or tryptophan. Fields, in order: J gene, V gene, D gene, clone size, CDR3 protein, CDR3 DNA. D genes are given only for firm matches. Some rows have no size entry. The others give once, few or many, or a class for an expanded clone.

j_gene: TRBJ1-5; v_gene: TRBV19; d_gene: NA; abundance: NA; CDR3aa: CASSREGRNQPQHF; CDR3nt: TGTGCCAGTAGTCGGGAGGGTCGCAATCAGCCCCAGCATTTT
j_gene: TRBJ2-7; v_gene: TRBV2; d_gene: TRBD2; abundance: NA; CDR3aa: CASRGLAVPYEQYF; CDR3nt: TGTGCCAGCAGGGGACTAGCGGTCCCCTACGAGCAGTACTTC
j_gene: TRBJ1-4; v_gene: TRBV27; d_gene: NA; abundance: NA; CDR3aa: CASRTGSNEKLFF; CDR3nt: TGTGCCAGCAGGACAGGTTCGAATGAAAAACTGTTTTTT
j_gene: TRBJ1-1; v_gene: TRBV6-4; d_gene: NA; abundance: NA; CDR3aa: CASSWGQDTEAFF; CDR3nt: TGTGCCAGCAGCTGGGGGCAGGACACTGAAGCTTTCTTT
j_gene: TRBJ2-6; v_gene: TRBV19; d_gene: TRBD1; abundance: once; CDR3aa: CASSIGQGDGTGANVLTF; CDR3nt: TGTGCCAGTAGTATAGGACAGGGGGACGGAACTGGGGCCAACGTCCTGACTTTC
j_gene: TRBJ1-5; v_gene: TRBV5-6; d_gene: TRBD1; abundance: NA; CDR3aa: CASSFNPGQGEAQPQHF; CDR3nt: TGTGCCAGCAGCTTTAATCCGGGACAGGGGGAAGCGCAGCCCCAGCATTTT
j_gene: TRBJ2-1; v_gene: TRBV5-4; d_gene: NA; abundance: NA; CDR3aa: CASSFSTGRHNEQFF; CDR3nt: TGTGCCAGCAGCTTCTCGACGGGTAGGCACAATGAGCAGTTCTTC
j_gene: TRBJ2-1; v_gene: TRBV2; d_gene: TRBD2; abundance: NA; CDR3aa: CASRGQLAGGPNEQFF; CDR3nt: TGTGCCAGCAGGGGACAGTTAGCGGGGGGCCCCAATGAGCAGTTCTTC
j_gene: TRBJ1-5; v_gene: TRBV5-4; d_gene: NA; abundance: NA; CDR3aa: CASSLSGGSNQPQHF; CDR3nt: TGTGCCAGCAGTCTATCTGGGGGGAGCAATCAGCCCCAGCATTTT
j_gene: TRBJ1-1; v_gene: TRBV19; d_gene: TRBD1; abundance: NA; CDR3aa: CASSPGQGRTEAFF; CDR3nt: TGTGCCAGTAGCCCGGGACAGGGGAGGACTGAAGCTTTCTTT
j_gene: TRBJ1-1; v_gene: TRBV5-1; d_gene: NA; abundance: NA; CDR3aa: CASSLAPIFGAFF; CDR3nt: TGCGCCAGCAGCTTGGCTCCTATTTTCGGGGCTTTCTTT
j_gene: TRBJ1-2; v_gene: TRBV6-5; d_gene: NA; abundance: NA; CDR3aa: CASSRGGGAYGYTF; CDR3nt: TGTGCCAGCAGCCGGGGCGGGGGGGCCTATGGCTACACCTTC
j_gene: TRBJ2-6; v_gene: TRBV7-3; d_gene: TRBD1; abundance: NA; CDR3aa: CASSSRPTGGLSSGANVLTF; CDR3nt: TGTGCCAGCAGTTCACGCCCCACAGGGGGGCTAAGCTCTGGGGCCAACGTCCTGACTTTC
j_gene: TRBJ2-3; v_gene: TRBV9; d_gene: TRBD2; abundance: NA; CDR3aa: CASSPTPSGRTTDTQYF; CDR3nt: TGTGCCAGCAGCCCCACCCCTAGCGGGCGAACCACAGATACGCAGTATTTT
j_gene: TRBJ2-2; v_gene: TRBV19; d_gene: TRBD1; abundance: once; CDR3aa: CASRQTRRGQANTGELFF; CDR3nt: TGTGCCAGTAGACAAACGCGAAGGGGGCAGGCGAACACCGGGGAGCTGTTTTTT
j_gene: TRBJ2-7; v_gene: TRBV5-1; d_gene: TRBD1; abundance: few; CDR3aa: CASSSRQGFYEQYF; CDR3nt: TGCGCCAGCAGCTCTAGACAGGGGTTCTACGAGCAGTACTTC
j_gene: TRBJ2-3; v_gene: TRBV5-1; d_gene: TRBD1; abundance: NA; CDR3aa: CASSFGQGAITSTDTQYF; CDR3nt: TGCGCCAGCAGCTTCGGACAGGGGGCCATCACTAGCACAGATACGCAGTATTTT
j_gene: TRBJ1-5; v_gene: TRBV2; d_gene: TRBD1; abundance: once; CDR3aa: CASKVGVDREGQPQHF; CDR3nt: TGTGCCAGCAAGGTCGGGGTTGACAGGGAAGGTCAGCCCCAGCATTTT
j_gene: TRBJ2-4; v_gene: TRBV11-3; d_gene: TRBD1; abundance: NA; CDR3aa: CASSSTTGGTPVQYF; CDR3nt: TGTGCCAGCAGTTCTACGACAGGGGGCACCCCTGTTCAGTACTTC
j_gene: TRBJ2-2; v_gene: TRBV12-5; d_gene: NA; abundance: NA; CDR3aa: CASGSVAETGELFF; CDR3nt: TGTGCTAGTGGTTCGGTAGCGGAGACCGGGGAGCTGTTTTTT
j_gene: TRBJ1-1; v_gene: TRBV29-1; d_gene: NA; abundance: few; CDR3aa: CSVEGRGTEAFF; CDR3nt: TGCAGCGTTGAAGGAAGGGGTACTGAAGCTTTCTTT
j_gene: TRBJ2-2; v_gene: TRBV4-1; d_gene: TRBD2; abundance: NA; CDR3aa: CASSQEGSGSANTGELFF; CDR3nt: TGCGCCAGCAGCCAAGAAGGGAGCGGGAGCGCGAACACCGGGGAGCTGTTTTTT
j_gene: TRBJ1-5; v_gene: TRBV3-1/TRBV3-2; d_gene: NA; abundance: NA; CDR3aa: CASSREYSNQPQHF; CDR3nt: TGTGCCAGCAGCCGAGAGTATAGCAATCAGCCCCAGCATTTT
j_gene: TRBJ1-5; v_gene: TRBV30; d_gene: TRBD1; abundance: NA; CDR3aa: CAWSVRTGNQPQHF; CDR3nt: TGTGCCTGGAGTGTAAGGACAGGTAATCAGCCCCAGCATTTT
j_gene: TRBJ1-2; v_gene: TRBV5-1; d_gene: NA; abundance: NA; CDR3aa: CASSVGAVYGYTF; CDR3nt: TGCGCCAGCAGCGTGGGGGCCGTTTATGGCTACACCTTC
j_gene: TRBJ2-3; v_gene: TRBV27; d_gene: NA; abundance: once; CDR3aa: CASSPLEADTQYF; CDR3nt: TGTGCCAGCAGCCCACTAGAGGCAGATACGCAGTATTTT
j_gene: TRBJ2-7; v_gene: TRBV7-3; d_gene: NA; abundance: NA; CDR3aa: CASSLTASYEQYF; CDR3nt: TGTGCCAGCAGCTTAACGGCTTCCTACGAGCAGTACTTC
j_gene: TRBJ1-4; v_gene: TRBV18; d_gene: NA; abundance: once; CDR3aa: CASSPLSTTASNEKLFF; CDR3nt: TGTGCCAGCTCACCCCTATCCACGACAGCCTCTAATGAAAAACTGTTTTTT
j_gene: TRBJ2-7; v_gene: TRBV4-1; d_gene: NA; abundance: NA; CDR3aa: CASSGLTVSYEQYF; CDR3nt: TGCGCCAGCAGCGGGCTGACAGTCTCCTACGAGCAGTACTTC
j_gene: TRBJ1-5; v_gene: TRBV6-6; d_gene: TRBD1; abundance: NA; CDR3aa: CASSRQGAEGNQPQHF; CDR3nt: TGTGCCAGCAGTAGACAGGGGGCAGAGGGCAATCAGCCCCAGCATTTT
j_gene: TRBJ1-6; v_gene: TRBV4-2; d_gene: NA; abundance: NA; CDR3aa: CASSQDVGSTATAGSPLHF; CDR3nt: TGTGCCAGCAGCCAAGATGTAGGTTCGACAGCTACGGCCGGGTCACCCCTCCACTTT
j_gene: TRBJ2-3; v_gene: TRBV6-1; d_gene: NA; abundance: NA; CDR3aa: CASSEAFFRYF; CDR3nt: TGTGCCAGCAGTGAAGCGTTTTTCCGGTATTTT
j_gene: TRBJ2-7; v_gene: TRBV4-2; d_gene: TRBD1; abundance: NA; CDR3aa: CASSQGGTGNYEQYF; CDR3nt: TGTGCCAGCAGCCAAGGCGGGACAGGGAACTACGAGCAGTACTTC
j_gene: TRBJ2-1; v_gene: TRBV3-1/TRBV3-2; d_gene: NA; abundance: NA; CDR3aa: CASSQDSGVAYNEQFF; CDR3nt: TGTGCCAGCAGCCAAGATTCGGGAGTGGCCTACAATGAGCAGTTCTTC
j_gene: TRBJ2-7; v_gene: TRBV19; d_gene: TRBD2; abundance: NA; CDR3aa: CASSIELAGHGPYEQYF; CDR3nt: TGTGCCAGTAGTATAGAACTAGCGGGCCATGGACCCTACGAGCAGTACTTC
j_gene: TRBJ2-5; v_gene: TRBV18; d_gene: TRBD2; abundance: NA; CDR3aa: CASSPGLAGVGETQYF; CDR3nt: TGTGCCAGCTCACCGGGACTAGCGGGAGTGGGCGAGACCCAGTACTTC
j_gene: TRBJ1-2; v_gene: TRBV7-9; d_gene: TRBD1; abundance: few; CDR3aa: CASSLGGRGYGYTF; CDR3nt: TGTGCCAGCAGCTTAGGAGGCAGGGGGTATGGCTACACCTTC
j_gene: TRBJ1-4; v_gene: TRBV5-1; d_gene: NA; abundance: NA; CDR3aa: CASNNGGWDDEKLFF; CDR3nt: TGCGCCAGCAACAATGGCGGGTGGGATGATGAAAAACTGTTTTTT
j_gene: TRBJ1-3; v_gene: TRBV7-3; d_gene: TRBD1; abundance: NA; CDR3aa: CASSLVPGQGSSGNTIYF; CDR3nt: TGTGCCAGCAGCCTCGTCCCGGGACAGGGGAGCTCTGGAAACACCATATATTTT
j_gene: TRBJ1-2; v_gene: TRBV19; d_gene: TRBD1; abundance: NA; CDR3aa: CASSIVTGSYGYTF; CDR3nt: TGTGCCAGTAGTATAGTGACAGGGAGTTATGGCTACACCTTC
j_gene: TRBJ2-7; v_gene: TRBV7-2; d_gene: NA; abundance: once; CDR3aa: CASSSTGTSREQYF; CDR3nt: TGTGCCAGCAGCTCCACCGGGACATCCCGCGAGCAGTACTTC
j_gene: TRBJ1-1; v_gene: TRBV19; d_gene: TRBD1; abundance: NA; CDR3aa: CASSIDPAGGKNTEAFF; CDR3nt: TGTGCCAGTAGTATAGATCCTGCAGGGGGCAAAAACACTGAAGCTTTCTTT
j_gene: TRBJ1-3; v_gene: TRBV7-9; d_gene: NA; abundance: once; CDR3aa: CASSLGTNSGNTIYF; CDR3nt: TGTGCCAGCAGCCTCGGGACAAACTCTGGAAACACCATATATTTT
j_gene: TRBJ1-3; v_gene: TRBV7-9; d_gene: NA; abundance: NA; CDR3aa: CASSLGAGVGNTIYF; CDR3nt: TGTGCCAGCAGCTTAGGTGCCGGGGTCGGAAACACCATATATTTT
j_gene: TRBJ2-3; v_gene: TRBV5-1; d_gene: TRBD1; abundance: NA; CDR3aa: CASSSFQGQGGTDTQYF; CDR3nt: TGCGCCAGCAGCTCCTTCCAAGGACAGGGGGGAACAGATACGCAGTATTTT
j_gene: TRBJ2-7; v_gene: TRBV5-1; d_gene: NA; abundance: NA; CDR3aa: CASSLHTSSWEQYF; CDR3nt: TGCGCCAGCAGCCTCCATACATCTTCTTGGGAGCAGTACTTC
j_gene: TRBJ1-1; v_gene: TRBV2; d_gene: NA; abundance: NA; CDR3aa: CASSVTGTMNTEAFF; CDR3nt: TGTGCCAGCAGTGTTACCGGGACAATGAACACTGAAGCTTTCTTT
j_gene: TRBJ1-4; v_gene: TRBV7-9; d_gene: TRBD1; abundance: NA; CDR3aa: CASSFTGAPNEKLFF; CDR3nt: TGTGCCAGCAGCTTCACAGGGGCCCCTAATGAAAAACTGTTTTTT
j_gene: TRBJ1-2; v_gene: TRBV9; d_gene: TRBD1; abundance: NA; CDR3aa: CASSADDRGRFYGYTF; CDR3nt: TGTGCCAGCAGCGCGGACGACAGGGGGCGCTTCTATGGCTACACCTTC
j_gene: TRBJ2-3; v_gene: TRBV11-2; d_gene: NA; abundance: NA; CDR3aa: CASSLALTDTQYF; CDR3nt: TGTGCCAGCAGCTTAGCCCTCACAGATACGCAGTATTTT
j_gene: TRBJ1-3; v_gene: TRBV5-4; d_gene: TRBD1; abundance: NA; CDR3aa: CASSSGTGPSGNTIYF; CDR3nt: TGTGCCAGCAGCTCCGGGACAGGGCCCTCTGGAAACACCATATATTTT
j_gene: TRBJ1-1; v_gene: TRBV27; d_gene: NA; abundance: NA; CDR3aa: CASSLRSISNTEAFF; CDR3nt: TGTGCCAGCAGTTTAAGAAGCATTTCGAACACTGAAGCTTTCTTT
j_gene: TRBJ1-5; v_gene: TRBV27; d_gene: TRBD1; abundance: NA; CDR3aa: CASSPGQGLVSNQPQHF; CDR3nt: TGTGCCAGCAGTCCTGGACAGGGGTTAGTAAGCAATCAGCCCCAGCATTTT
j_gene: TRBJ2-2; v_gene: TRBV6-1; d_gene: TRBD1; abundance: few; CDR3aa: CASSAIGQGKISGELFF; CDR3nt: TGTGCCAGCAGTGCGATAGGACAGGGGAAGATATCCGGGGAGCTGTTTTTT
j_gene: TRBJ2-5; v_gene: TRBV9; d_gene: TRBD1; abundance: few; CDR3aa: CASSVTGAQETQYF; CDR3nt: TGTGCCAGCAGCGTGACAGGGGCCCAAGAGACCCAGTACTTC
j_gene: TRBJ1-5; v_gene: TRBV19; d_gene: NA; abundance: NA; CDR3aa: CASSIVGSSNQPQHF; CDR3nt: TGTGCCAGTAGTATAGTAGGGAGTAGCAATCAGCCCCAGCATTTT
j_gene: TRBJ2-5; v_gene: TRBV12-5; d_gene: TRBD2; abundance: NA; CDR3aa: CASGLEVLSGSLETQYF; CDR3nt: TGTGCTAGTGGTTTGGAGGTTCTAAGCGGGAGTCTAGAGACCCAGTACTTC
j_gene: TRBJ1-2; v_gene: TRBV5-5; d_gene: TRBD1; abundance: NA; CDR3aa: CASSLLGQGAASGGYTF; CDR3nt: TGTGCCAGCAGCTTGTTGGGACAGGGGGCAGCCTCTGGTGGCTACACCTTC
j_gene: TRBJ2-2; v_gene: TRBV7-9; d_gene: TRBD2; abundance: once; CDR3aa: CASSGRVTGELFF; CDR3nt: TGTGCCAGCAGCGGGAGGGTCACCGGGGAGCTGTTTTTT
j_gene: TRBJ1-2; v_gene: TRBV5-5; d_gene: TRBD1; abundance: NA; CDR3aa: CASSTLLGQGSGYTF; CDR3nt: TGTGCCAGCAGCACCCTCCTTGGACAGGGAAGTGGCTACACCTTC